This entry concerns a single T cell receptor beta chain. Here immunoSEQ multiplex PCR was the method, and the copy in TCRdb shows in-frame clones only, minus some. The data contain fewer than 70,000 clones, 75% to 90% of them singletons. This entry comes from a study of control samples from healthy donors and cancer patients. CDR1 SGHKS and CDR2 YYEKEE come from the germline V gene (reference sequence). The V and J ends lost 0 bases and 7 bases respectively, with 11 bases between them. This CDR3 spans 15 amino acids. The clonotype originates from a man in his sixties with head and neck cancer. The gene calls are TRBV5-5 and TRBJ1-6; no definite D call. Sequences were obtained from PBMCs. CDR3 residues: CASSLESYQNSPLHF. CDR3 DNA sequence: TGTGCCAGCAGCTTGGAGTCTTACCAGAATTCACCCCTCCACTTT.